This TCR beta chain appears in the sequencing data of a study of blood T cell repertoires in COVID-19. Study-wide background: Specimens from acute and convalescent COVID-19 originated in the United States, Italy and Spain. Sample material is recorded as cDNA or gDNA derived from T cells, B-cell-depleted T cells, or PBMCs.

Data came from immunoSEQ multiplex PCR; TCRdb stores just in-frame clones and leaves some out. The table shows more than 200,000 clones, with 80% to 90% occurring only once. Germline CDR1 MNHNS, CDR2 SASEGT. The CDR3 contains 15 residues. V was clipped by 1 base and J by 2 bases, with 12 bases between them. The TCR comes from a woman between 40 and 55 years old who had recovered from COVID-19. This chain links TRBV6-1 with TRBJ2-7; D possibly corresponds to TRBD2 (6 bases). The sample was peripheral blood. The CDR3: CASSEGASAPYEQYF. In DNA form, the CDR3 reads TGTGCCAGCAGTGAAGGGGCTAGCGCACCCTACGAGCAGTACTTC.